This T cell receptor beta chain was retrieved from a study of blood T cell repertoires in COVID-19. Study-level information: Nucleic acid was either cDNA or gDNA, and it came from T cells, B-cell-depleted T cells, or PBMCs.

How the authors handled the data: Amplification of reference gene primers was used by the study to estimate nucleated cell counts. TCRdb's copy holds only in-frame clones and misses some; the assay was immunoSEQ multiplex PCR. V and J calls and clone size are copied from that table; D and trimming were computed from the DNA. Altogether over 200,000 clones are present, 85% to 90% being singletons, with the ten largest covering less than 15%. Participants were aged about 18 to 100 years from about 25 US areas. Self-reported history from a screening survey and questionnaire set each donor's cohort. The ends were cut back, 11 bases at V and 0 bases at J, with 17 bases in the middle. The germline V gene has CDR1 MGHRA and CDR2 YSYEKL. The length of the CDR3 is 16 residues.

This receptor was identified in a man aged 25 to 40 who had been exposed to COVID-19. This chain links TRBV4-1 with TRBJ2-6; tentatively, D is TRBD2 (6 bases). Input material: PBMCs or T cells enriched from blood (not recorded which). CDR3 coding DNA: TGCGCCGGAGGGACTTTCGAACACTCTGGGGCCAACGTCCTGACTTTC. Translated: CAGGTFEHSGANVLTF.